A selection of T cell receptor beta chains follows, all from one sample in a study of shared clonotypes between healthy human individuals. Sequencing used immunoSEQ multiplex PCR; TCRdb keeps in-frame clones, though not all of them. The table records about 2.4 million clones, around nine tenths of them present only once. Material for sequencing was naive CD4+ T cells sorted from blood. All receptors come from a man in his late teens or twenties in good health. CDR3s include the opening cysteine and the closing phenylalanine or tryptophan. Rows give clone size only sometimes, using once, few, many, or a class for an expanded clone.

TRBJ1-2	-	TRBV21-1	CASSRAAYGYTF
TRBJ1-5	-	TRBV19	CASRRRESNQPQHF
TRBJ2-2	-	TRBV19	CASSDSAQLNTGELFF
TRBJ1-2	-	TRBV5-6	CASSLGRQSGGYTF
TRBJ2-1	-	TRBV7-2	CASSRPNNEQFF
TRBJ2-3	-	TRBV12-5	CASGLVPNQADTQYF
TRBJ2-7	-	TRBV6-5	CASSYSKVPGPYEQYF
-	once	TRBV7-2	CASSLGVSYEQYF
TRBJ2-2	-	TRBV27	CASRGLAGTYTGELFF
TRBJ2-2	-	TRBV14	CASSQKTPGAGPGELFF
TRBJ1-5	-	TRBV7-6	CASSWSEDQPQHF
TRBJ2-3	-	TRBV5-1	CASSFGNTDTQYF
TRBJ2-1	-	TRBV11-2	CASSLATSGRGYNEQFF
TRBJ1-3	-	TRBV10-1	CASSQSPGNTIYF
TRBJ2-7	-	TRBV18	CASSPPGRADYEQYF
TRBJ2-6	-	TRBV10-3	CAISLRGPAGANVLTF
TRBJ2-3	-	TRBV5-1	CASSVSGGGTDTQYF
TRBJ1-1	-	TRBV5-5	CASSSQGIITEAFF
TRBJ2-5	-	TRBV6-5	CASSYSIMAGQETQYF
TRBJ2-7	-	TRBV9	CASSVEKTGYEQYF
TRBJ2-3	-	TRBV6-6	CATDSSSTDTQYF
TRBJ2-7	-	TRBV5-6	CASSSLAGEGYEQYF
TRBJ2-5	-	TRBV14	CASSQDRLGGTQYF
TRBJ2-3	-	TRBV4-1	CASSQMGREGDTQYF
TRBJ2-1	-	TRBV11-3	CASSLEGAGASNEQFF
TRBJ2-1	-	TRBV5-1	CASSIGGASFNEQFF
TRBJ1-1	few	TRBV27	CASSFGTANEAFF
TRBJ2-3	-	TRBV7-2	CASSRGRLRTDTQYF
TRBJ1-5	-	TRBV7-9	CASSLGTGAGNQPQHF
TRBJ1-6	-	TRBV4-1	CASSQGDRGGPPLHF
TRBJ2-2	few	TRBV5-1	CASREGGLTGELFF
TRBJ2-3	-	TRBV2	CASSEYGVDTQYF
TRBJ2-6	-	TRBV28	CASKVAGWVNVLTF
TRBJ2-5	-	TRBV6-5	CASSTTNRGDRTQYF
TRBJ2-3	-	TRBV13	CASSLSSRTTDTQYF
TRBJ2-7	-	TRBV11-2	CASSFGGGRYEQYF
TRBJ1-5	-	TRBV30	CASKGSGQLHF
TRBJ2-1	-	TRBV7-2	CASEDGGGPFHEQFF
TRBJ2-7	once	TRBV30	CAWNEEYDEQYF
TRBJ1-5	-	TRBV10-2	CASSDRGHQPQHF
TRBJ1-4	-	TRBV4-2	CASSQGSWLVGTTNEKLFF
TRBJ1-2	-	TRBV18	CASSPPQAGQRANYGYTF
TRBJ1-5	-	TRBV15	CATSSGQGGQPQHF
TRBJ2-1	-	TRBV10-2	CASRLAGTSYNEQFF
TRBJ1-1	few	TRBV30	CAWSAVGNTEAFF
TRBJ2-3	-	TRBV29-1	CSVVADGADTQYF
TRBJ1-1	-	TRBV6-5	CASSYSRQQNTEAFF
TRBJ2-7	-	TRBV5-1	CASSLTSGTYEQYF
TRBJ1-2	-	TRBV5-8	CASSSGLGHGYTF
TRBJ1-1	-	TRBV19	CASSIAGTEAFF
TRBJ1-2	-	TRBV19	CASSISGRYGYTF
TRBJ2-1	-	TRBV5-1	CASGPTSGGLSYNEQFF
TRBJ1-4	-	TRBV29-1	CSVEDRGREKLFF
TRBJ1-4	-	TRBV6-5	CASRGSGTDHEKLFF
TRBJ1-1	-	TRBV28	CASSPLETKYGTEAFF
TRBJ2-7	-	TRBV6-6	CASTMTAYEQYF
TRBJ1-6	few	TRBV6-1	CASRPGQTNSPLHF